The present T cell receptor beta chain was sequenced within a study of beta chain features in type 1 diabetes. Study results and caveats: Insertions were fewer and deletions more numerous at VDJ junctions in type 1 diabetes patients. Within each of all four CD4+ subsets, Type 1 diabetes patients had TCRB CDR3s that were moderately but significantly shorter.

CDR3 length equals 17 residues. Looked up from germline, CDR1 is LNHDA and CDR2 is SQIVND (reference sequence). Trimming took 8 bases from V and 0 from J, leaving 20 bases between them. This clone was observed a few times. Its target is not known. Stem cell-like memory, regulatory, central memory and naive CD4+ cells were sorted via CD45RO/CCR7/CD25/CD127/CD95/CD27. Purities over 98% were achieved in all sorted populations. Every isolated RNA sample was fully reverse transcribed, so sequencing captured expressed TCRB transcripts. Assay: immunoSEQ multiplex PCR; the TCRdb copy retains only in-frame clones and omits some. Among about 170,000 clones listed, approximately 8.4% were seen once.

The TCR sequence derives from a man younger than 35 with type 1 diabetes. The sequencing sample was made of central memory CD4+ T cells from blood. The chain carries TRBV19 and TRBJ1-5, with D hard to call. The CDR3 coding sequence is TGTGCCAGTCTTCAAACTTACAGTATCTATAGCAATCAGCCCCAGCATTTT. This codes for CASLQTYSIYSNQPQHF.